The rows below give T cell receptor beta chains drawn from one sample of a study of T cell changes during pregnancy in multiple sclerosis. Measured with immunoSEQ multiplex PCR; TCRdb has only the in-frame clones, and not every one. The table lists about 76,000 clones, 85% to 95% of them singletons. The sample was peripheral blood, taken in the second trimester of pregnancy. The source of these receptors is a female donor with multiple sclerosis, enrolled in a pregnancy study. Each CDR3 is given with its conserved first and last residue. D genes are given only for firm matches.

J: TRBJ2-3
D: TRBD1
V: TRBV25-1
length: 17
CDR3: CASSVHNGQGATDTQYF

J: TRBJ2-7
D: .
V: TRBV5-1
length: 13
CDR3: CASSLELGDEQYF

J: TRBJ1-5
D: .
V: TRBV6-5
length: 15
CDR3: CASRRTRDSNQPQHF

J: TRBJ2-2
D: .
V: TRBV10-3
length: 14
CDR3: CAISDLIGAGELFF

J: TRBJ1-2
D: .
V: TRBV2
length: 13
CDR3: CASSRGRIYGYTF

J: TRBJ2-3
D: .
V: TRBV21-1
length: 15
CDR3: CASSKENLKGDTQYF

J: TRBJ1-2
D: .
V: TRBV7-8
length: 15
CDR3: CASSPRPFNNYGYTF

J: TRBJ2-2
D: .
V: TRBV5-1
length: 14
CDR3: CASSLGGDTGELFF

J: TRBJ1-2
D: .
V: TRBV10-1
length: 13
CDR3: CASSANGGYGYTF

J: TRBJ1-2
D: .
V: TRBV19
length: 14
CDR3: CASRRGGMLYGYTF

J: TRBJ2-3
D: TRBD2
V: TRBV7-3
length: 16
CDR3: CASSLTSGRAPDTQYF

J: TRBJ2-7
D: .
V: TRBV2
length: 15
CDR3: CASSEEHQTSSEQYF

J: TRBJ1-1
D: TRBD1
V: TRBV13
length: 14
CDR3: CASSPLGGSTEAFF

J: TRBJ1-2
D: .
V: TRBV15
length: 12
CDR3: CATSRDEYGYTF

J: TRBJ1-1
D: .
V: TRBV5-4
length: 15
CDR3: CASSFSGVMNTEAFF

J: TRBJ1-3
D: .
V: TRBV19
length: 16
CDR3: CASSLAGVRSGNTIYF

J: TRBJ2-1
D: TRBD2
V: TRBV4-2
length: 14
CDR3: CASSISGGRGEQFF

J: TRBJ2-3
D: .
V: TRBV7-3
length: 14
CDR3: CASSSAGNTDTQYF

J: TRBJ2-3
D: TRBD1
V: TRBV6-4
length: 16
CDR3: CASSRQGATGTDTQYF

J: TRBJ1-1
D: TRBD1
V: TRBV7-2
length: 14
CDR3: CASSFDRDLTEAFF

J: TRBJ1-6
D: TRBD1
V: TRBV7-2
length: 15
CDR3: CASSARQGGGSPLHF

J: TRBJ2-5
D: TRBD1
V: TRBV5-1
length: 18
CDR3: CASSLSPQLRDREETQYF

J: TRBJ1-1
D: TRBD1
V: TRBV2
length: 13
CDR3: CASSNDRVTEAFF

J: TRBJ1-6
D: .
V: TRBV19
length: 13
CDR3: CASKDIKVSPLHF

J: TRBJ2-1
D: .
V: TRBV5-5
length: 16
CDR3: CASRQSSAPFGDEQFF

J: TRBJ2-7
D: TRBD2
V: TRBV5-5
length: 15
CDR3: CASSLSPSGRSEQYF

J: TRBJ2-7
D: .
V: TRBV29-1
length: 13
CDR3: CSVQRDNSYEQYF

J: TRBJ2-5
D: .
V: TRBV29-1
length: 16
CDR3: CSVEDALLGGGETQYF

J: TRBJ1-6
D: .
V: TRBV5-8
length: 14
CDR3: CASSLTGGDSPLHF

J: TRBJ2-5
D: .
V: TRBV19
length: 13
CDR3: CASSGSEQETQYF

J: TRBJ2-7
D: .
V: TRBV4-1
length: 14
CDR3: CASSRTDASYEQYF

J: TRBJ2-7
D: .
V: TRBV5-4
length: 14
CDR3: CASSTDSDSYEQYF

J: TRBJ2-3
D: .
V: TRBV5-6
length: 14
CDR3: CASRIADRTDTQYF

J: TRBJ1-2
D: TRBD1
V: TRBV15
length: 15
CDR3: CATSRAGNRGYGYTF

J: TRBJ1-2
D: .
V: TRBV6-5
length: 15
CDR3: CASSYSRLSNYGYTF

J: TRBJ1-1
D: .
V: TRBV7-6
length: 14
CDR3: CASSGGGGHTEAFF

J: TRBJ1-3
D: TRBD1
V: TRBV6-1
length: 16
CDR3: CASSVGQSVAGNTIYF

J: TRBJ2-1
D: TRBD1
V: TRBV7-6
length: 16
CDR3: CASSDTGESSYNEQFF

J: TRBJ2-1
D: TRBD2
V: TRBV6-5
length: 13
CDR3: CASSPGLAYEQFF

J: TRBJ2-7
D: TRBD1
V: TRBV4-1
length: 17
CDR3: CASSQDHRQGWTYEQYF

J: TRBJ2-1
D: .
V: TRBV19
length: 15
CDR3: CASTLGGYSYNEQFF

J: TRBJ2-1
D: .
V: TRBV7-8
length: 15
CDR3: CASSPGAGLYNEQFF

J: TRBJ2-7
D: TRBD1
V: TRBV7-2
length: 13
CDR3: CASSQGQNYEQYF

J: TRBJ2-7
D: .
V: TRBV6-5
length: 13
CDR3: CASGARDSYEQYF

J: TRBJ1-2
D: TRBD1
V: TRBV6-6
length: 16
CDR3: CASSGRGDSGNYGYTF

J: TRBJ1-1
D: .
V: TRBV6-5
length: 16
CDR3: CASSYRADSTDIGAFF